The present T cell receptor beta chain was sequenced within a study of blood T cell repertoires in COVID-19. CDR3 length equals 13 residues. Germline V gives CDR1 GTSNPN, CDR2 SVGIG (reference sequence). Trimming shortened V by 1 base and J by 7 bases, and 13 bases separated the two germline ends. This clone came up a few times. The repertoire was sequenced with immunoSEQ multiplex PCR; TCRdb's copy has only in-frame clones and lacks some. Of about 160,000 clones listed, over 80% are singletons. The sequence was obtained from a woman aged 60 to 75 who had recovered from COVID-19. The chain employs TRBV30 and TRBJ1-2, with D possibly being TRBD1 (5 bases). What was sequenced was peripheral blood. The CDR3 loop is CAWSAQGAGGYTF. The CDR3 DNA follows: TGTGCCTGGAGTGCGCAGGGTGCAGGTGGCTACACCTTC.